This T cell receptor (beta chain) is from a study of cytomegalovirus exposure and HLA in healthy donors. Study in general: The approximately 120 million unique TCR beta sequences, from about 179 million T cells, were found by an earlier analysis. Genetic ancestry analysis placed approximately 80% of the 398 donors that were genotyped in the Caucasian-associated cluster. General study results and limits: The authors enumerated 164 TCR beta chains as linked to cytomegalovirus. An Asian-associated ancestry cluster reportedly showed fewer N-insertions than the roughly 600-donor mean in a later analysis.

This CDR3 is built from 15 residues. Germline CDR1 is MNHNS and CDR2 is SASEGT. Losses at the gene ends were 5 bases for V and 7 bases for J; bases not matched to a gene: 9. A remark on this clone: As yet, its antigen is unknown.

PCR employed 60 Vbeta and 13 Jbeta primers. Assay: immunoSEQ multiplex PCR; the TCRdb copy retains only in-frame clones and omits some. The data contain 120,000 or so clones, roughly 78% of them seen just once; the ten biggest clones take up 1%. The sequencing sample was made of PBMCs. V usage is TRBV6-1 and J usage is TRBJ2-1; 9 nucleotides align to TRBD1. The receptor was derived from a man aged 35-49 years in good health and CMV-seronegative. CDR3 in amino acids: CASSNHGTGRNEQFF. CDR3 nucleotides: TGTGCCAGCAGTAACCACGGGACAGGGAGGAATGAGCAGTTCTTC.